A selection of T cell receptor beta chains follows, all from one sample in a study of CD8+ T cells in alopecia areata. The data were produced by immunoSEQ multiplex PCR, yet TCRdb's version contains in-frame clones alone and is incomplete. There are 87,000 or so clones in the sample; approximately 70% occur only once, and roughly a sixth lies in the top ten. This specimen consisted of CD8+ T cells sorted from blood, obtained at approximately week 44, from a patient treated with tofacitinib. These receptors all come from a human donor with alopecia areata. CDR3s include the opening cysteine and the closing phenylalanine or tryptophan. D genes are given only for firm matches. Size is stated for part of the rows, as once, few or many counts, or as a class when the clone is expanded.

>TRBD2|TRBJ2-5|NA|TRBV4-3
CASSQDGAGDLQETQYF
TGCGCCAGCAGCCAAGATGGAGCGGGGGACCTCCAAGAGACCCAGTACTTC
>NA|TRBJ1-2|NA|TRBV2
CASSEPGRMNYGYTF
TGTGCCAGCAGTGAACCGGGGCGGATGAACTATGGCTACACCTTC
>NA|TRBJ1-1|NA|TRBV11-3
CASSQGNTEAFF
TGTGCCAGCAGCCAGGGAAACACTGAAGCTTTCTTT
>TRBD2|TRBJ2-7|few|TRBV7-2
CASSAPTSGGAYEQYF
TGTGCCAGCAGCGCACCGACTAGCGGGGGGGCCTACGAGCAGTACTTC
>NA|TRBJ2-7|NA|TRBV2
CASSGFGADSYEQYF
TGTGCCAGCAGTGGGTTCGGGGCAGACTCCTACGAGCAGTACTTC
>NA|TRBJ2-3|NA|TRBV29-1
CSVDSLTDTQYF
TGCAGCGTTGACAGTCTCACAGATACGCAGTATTTT
>NA|TRBJ1-4|NA|TRBV5-5
CASSVQGVDEKLFF
TGTGCCAGCAGCGTCCAGGGAGTTGATGAAAAACTGTTTTTT
>NA|TRBJ2-6|NA|TRBV29-1
CSVLDGVGAGANVLTF
TGCAGCGTTCTGGACGGGGTAGGGGCTGGGGCCAACGTCCTGACTTTC
>NA|TRBJ2-2|NA|TRBV7-9
CASSLAYRRINTGELFF
TGTGCCAGCAGCTTAGCATACAGGAGGATAAACACCGGGGAGCTGTTTTTT
>NA|TRBJ1-2|NA|TRBV4-1
CASSQDQGDYGYTF
TGCGCCAGCAGCCAAGACCAGGGTGACTATGGCTACACCTTC
>NA|TRBJ1-2|once|TRBV29-1
CSVVAGPSYGYTF
TGCAGCGTTGTGGCAGGCCCAAGCTATGGCTACACCTTC
>NA|TRBJ1-2|NA|TRBV19
CASSTDYGYTF
TGTGCCAGTAGTACCGACTATGGCTACACCTTC
>NA|TRBJ2-3|NA|TRBV11-2
CASSLYPGTDTQYF
TGTGCCAGCAGCTTATACCCTGGGACAGATACGCAGTATTTT
>NA|TRBJ2-5|NA|TRBV30
CAWSPVGQGGETQYF
TGTGCCTGGAGTCCTGTTGGTCAGGGGGGAGAGACCCAGTACTTC
>NA|TRBJ1-1|NA|TRBV30
CAWSSNRAEAFF
TGTGCCTGGAGCTCTAACAGGGCGGAAGCTTTCTTT
>TRBD1|TRBJ1-2|NA|TRBV7-2
CASSLGPTGTNYGYTF
TGTGCCAGCAGCTTAGGCCCGACAGGGACGAACTATGGCTACACCTTC
>NA|TRBJ2-4|NA|TRBV27
CASSLNSGVAKNIQYF
TGTGCCAGCAGTTTGAATTCAGGGGTGGCCAAAAACATTCAGTACTTC
>NA|TRBJ1-5|NA|TRBV19
CASTLGSNQPQHF
TGTGCCAGTACGCTGGGGAGCAATCAGCCCCAGCATTTT
>TRBD1|TRBJ1-1|NA|TRBV19
CASYRPGTGFGEAFF
TGTGCCAGTTATCGTCCCGGGACAGGGTTCGGGGAAGCTTTCTTT
>NA|TRBJ1-2|NA|TRBV6-5
CASSYSNLNYGYTF
TGTGCCAGCAGTTACAGTAACCTTAACTATGGCTACACCTTC
>NA|TRBJ1-2|NA|TRBV7-9
CASSSPEATLLHGYTF
TGTGCCAGCAGCTCCCCGGAGGCAACCCTTTTGCATGGCTACACCTTC
>NA|TRBJ1-2|NA|TRBV9
CASSGDNRNYGYTF
TGTGCCAGCAGCGGGGACAATAGAAACTATGGCTACACCTTC
>NA|TRBJ1-1|few|TRBV29-1
CSLGGGTEAFF
TGCAGCCTGGGGGGGGGTACTGAAGCTTTCTTT
>NA|TRBJ2-2|NA|TRBV6-5
CATSEKEHTGELFF
TGTGCCACCTCCGAGAAAGAGCACACCGGGGAGCTGTTTTTT
>TRBD2|TRBJ2-7|NA|TRBV27
CASSPSGTSGPYEQYF
TGTGCCAGCAGCCCGTCCGGGACTAGCGGCCCCTACGAGCAGTACTTC
>NA|TRBJ2-2|NA|TRBV9
CASSPTKTGELFF
TGTGCCAGCAGCCCAACTAAGACCGGGGAGCTGTTTTTT
>TRBD1|TRBJ1-2|NA|TRBV29-1
CSVLTGLDRGNGYTF
TGCAGCGTCCTAACCGGTCTAGACAGGGGAAATGGCTACACCTTC
>NA|TRBJ2-1|NA|TRBV27
CASSFGTYNEQFF
TGTGCCAGCAGTTTCGGGACATACAATGAGCAGTTCTTC
>NA|TRBJ2-2|NA|TRBV19
CASRWGGGETGELFF
TGTGCCAGTAGGTGGGGCGGGGGCGAAACCGGGGAGCTGTTTTTT
>NA|TRBJ1-1|NA|TRBV5-1
CASSLGFGQNTEAFF
TGCGCCAGCAGCTTGGGGTTCGGCCAGAACACTGAAGCTTTCTTT
>NA|TRBJ2-3|NA|TRBV4-1
CASRPSGTSGTDTQYF
TGCGCCAGCAGGCCCTCCGGGACAAGTGGCACAGATACGCAGTATTTT
>NA|TRBJ2-7|NA|TRBV25-1
CASSGYEQYF
TGTGCCAGCAGTGGCTACGAGCAGTACTTC
>NA|TRBJ2-5|NA|TRBV29-1
CSVEVVANQETQYF
TGCAGCGTTGAAGTTGTGGCCAACCAAGAGACCCAGTACTTC
>TRBD1|TRBJ1-2|NA|TRBV30
CAWSPPRTGDHYGYTF
TGTGCCTGGAGTCCCCCCAGGACAGGGGATCACTATGGCTACACCTTC
>NA|TRBJ2-7|NA|TRBV4-3
CASSQDRGTSGEQYF
TGCGCCAGCAGCCAAGATCGAGGGACATCGGGCGAGCAGTACTTC
>NA|TRBJ2-3|once|TRBV6-1
CASSEEDRSTDTQYF
TGTGCCAGCAGTGAAGAGGATCGTAGCACAGATACGCAGTATTTT
>NA|TRBJ2-7|NA|TRBV10-3
CAIRSDTTYEQYF
TGTGCCATCAGATCGGACACAACCTACGAGCAGTACTTC
>NA|TRBJ2-7|NA|TRBV4-3
CASSQDRAGNSNEQYF
TGCGCCAGCAGCCAAGATAGGGCAGGGAATAGCAACGAGCAGTACTTC
>NA|TRBJ1-1|NA|TRBV29-1
CSVTEMNTEAFF
TGCAGCGTAACAGAGATGAACACTGAAGCTTTCTTT
>NA|TRBJ1-4|NA|TRBV27
CASSPYSTNEKLFF
TGTGCCAGCAGTCCATACTCAACTAATGAAAAACTGTTTTTT
>NA|TRBJ2-2|NA|TRBV13
CASSLGVGAGELFF
TGTGCCAGCAGCTTAGGCGTAGGTGCCGGGGAGCTGTTTTTT